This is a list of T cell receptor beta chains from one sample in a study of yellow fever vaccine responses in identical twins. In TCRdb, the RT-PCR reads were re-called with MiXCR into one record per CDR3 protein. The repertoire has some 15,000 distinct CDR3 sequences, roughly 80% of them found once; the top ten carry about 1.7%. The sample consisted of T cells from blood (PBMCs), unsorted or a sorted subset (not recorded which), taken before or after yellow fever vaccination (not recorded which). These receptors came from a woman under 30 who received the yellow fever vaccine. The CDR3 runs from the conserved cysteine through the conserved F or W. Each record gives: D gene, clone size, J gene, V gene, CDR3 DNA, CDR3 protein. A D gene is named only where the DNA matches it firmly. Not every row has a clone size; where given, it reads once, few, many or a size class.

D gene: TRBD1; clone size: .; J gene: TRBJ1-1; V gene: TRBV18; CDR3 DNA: TGTGCCAGCTCACCACCGGCCCAGGGGGTGGGACCCACTGAAGCTTTCTTT; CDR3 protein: CASSPPAQGVGPTEAFF
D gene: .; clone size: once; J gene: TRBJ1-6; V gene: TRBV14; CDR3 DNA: TGTGCCAGCAGCCAAGGGGAGACAGCTGTCTATAATTCACCCCTCCACTTT; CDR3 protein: CASSQGETAVYNSPLHF
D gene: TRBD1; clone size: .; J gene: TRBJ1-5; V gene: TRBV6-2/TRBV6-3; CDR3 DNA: TGTGCCAGCAGCTTGGATAGACAGGGACGTCAGCCCCAGCATTTT; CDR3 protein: CASSLDRQGRQPQHF
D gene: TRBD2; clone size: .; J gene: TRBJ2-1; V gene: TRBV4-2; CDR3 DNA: TGTGCCAGCAGCCAATTTCTAGCGGGAGCTAACTACAATGAGCAGTTCTTC; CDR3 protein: CASSQFLAGANYNEQFF
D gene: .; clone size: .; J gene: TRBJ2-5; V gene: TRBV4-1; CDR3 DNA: TGCGCCAGCAGCCATCCCGGGATAGCGGTAAACCAAGAGACCCAGTACTTC; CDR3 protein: CASSHPGIAVNQETQYF
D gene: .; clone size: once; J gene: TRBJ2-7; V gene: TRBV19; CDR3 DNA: TGTGCCAGTAGCCCCAGGACCTACCTCTCCGAGCAGTACTTC; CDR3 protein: CASSPRTYLSEQYF
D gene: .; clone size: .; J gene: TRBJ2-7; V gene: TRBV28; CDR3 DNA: TGTGCCAGCAGTTTCTCCCTATACGAGCAGTACTTC; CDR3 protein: CASSFSLYEQYF
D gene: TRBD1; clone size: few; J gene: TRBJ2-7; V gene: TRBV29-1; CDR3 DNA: TGCAGCGCCACAGGGGGTTCTCCTTACGAGCAGTACTTC; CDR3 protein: CSATGGSPYEQYF
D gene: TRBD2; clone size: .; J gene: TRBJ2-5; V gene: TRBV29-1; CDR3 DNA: TGCAGCGTTGTGGGAGAAAGCGGGAGGGAGACCCAGTACTTC; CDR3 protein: CSVVGESGRETQYF
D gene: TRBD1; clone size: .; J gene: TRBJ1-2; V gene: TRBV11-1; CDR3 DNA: TGTGCCAGCAGGGGGACAGGGGACAACTATGGCTACACCTTC; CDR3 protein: CASRGTGDNYGYTF
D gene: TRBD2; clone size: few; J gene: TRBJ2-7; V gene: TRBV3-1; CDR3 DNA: TGTGCCAGCAGTAATTTAGCGGGAGGGCCCTACGAGCAGTACTTC; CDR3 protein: CASSNLAGGPYEQYF
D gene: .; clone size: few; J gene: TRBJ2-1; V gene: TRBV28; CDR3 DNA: TGTGCCAGCAGTTTAAGGTACAATGAGCAGTTCTTC; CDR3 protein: CASSLRYNEQFF
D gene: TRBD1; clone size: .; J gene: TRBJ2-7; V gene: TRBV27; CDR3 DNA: TGTGCCAGCAGTTTATCGACAGGGAACGAGCAGTACTTC; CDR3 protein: CASSLSTGNEQYF
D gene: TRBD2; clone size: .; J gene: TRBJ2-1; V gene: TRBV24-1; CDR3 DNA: TGTGCCACCAGTGATGCCGGGACTAGCGGCCCTGGGAGCTCCTACAATGAGCAGTTCTTC; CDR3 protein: CATSDAGTSGPGSSYNEQFF
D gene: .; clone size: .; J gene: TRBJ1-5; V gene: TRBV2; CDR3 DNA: TGTGCCAGCAGCAGGGTTACTCAGCCCCAACATTTT; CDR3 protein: CASSRVTQPQHF
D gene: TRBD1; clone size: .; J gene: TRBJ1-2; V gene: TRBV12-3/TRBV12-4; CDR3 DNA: TGTGCCAGCAGAACGGCGGGACAGGGAGGCTACACCTTC; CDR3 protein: CASRTAGQGGYTF
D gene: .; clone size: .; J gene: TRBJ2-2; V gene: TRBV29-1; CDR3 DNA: TGCAGCGTTGTCTCCGGGACCAACACCGGGGAGCTGTTTTTT; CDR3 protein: CSVVSGTNTGELFF
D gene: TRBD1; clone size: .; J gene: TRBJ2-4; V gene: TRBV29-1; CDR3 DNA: TGCAGCGTCGCCCCGGGACAGGGGAGCATTCAGTACTTC; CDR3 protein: CSVAPGQGSIQYF
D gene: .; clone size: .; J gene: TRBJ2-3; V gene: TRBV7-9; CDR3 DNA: TGTGCCAGCAGCAGGGATACGCAGTATTTT; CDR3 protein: CASSRDTQYF
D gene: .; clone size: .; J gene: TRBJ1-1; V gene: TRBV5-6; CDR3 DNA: TGTGCCAGCAGCTTGGTGGCAGCGAACACTGAAGCTTTCTTT; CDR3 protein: CASSLVAANTEAFF
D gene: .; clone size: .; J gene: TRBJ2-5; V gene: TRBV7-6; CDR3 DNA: TGTGCTAGCAGCTTGGGCGGAAATCAAGAGACCCAGTACTTC; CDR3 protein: CASSLGGNQETQYF
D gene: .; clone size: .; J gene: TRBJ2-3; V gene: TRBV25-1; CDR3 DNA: TGTGCCAGCAGTTCAATTACGGGGGATACGCAGTATTTT; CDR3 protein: CASSSITGDTQYF
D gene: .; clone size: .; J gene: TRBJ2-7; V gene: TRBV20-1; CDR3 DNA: TGCAGTGCTAGAGTGTTGGCGCCATACGAGCAGTACTTC; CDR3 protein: CSARVLAPYEQYF
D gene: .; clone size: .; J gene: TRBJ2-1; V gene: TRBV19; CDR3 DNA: TGTGCCAGTAGTATTTTAGGAGGTTACAATGAGCAGTTCTTC; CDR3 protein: CASSILGGYNEQFF
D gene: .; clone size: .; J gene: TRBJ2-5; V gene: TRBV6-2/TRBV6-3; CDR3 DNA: TGTGCCAGCAGTTATGGAGAGACCCAGTACTTC; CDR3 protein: CASSYGETQYF
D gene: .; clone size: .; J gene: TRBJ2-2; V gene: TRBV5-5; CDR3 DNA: TGTGCCAGCAGCTTGGCCGGGAACAGGAACACCGGGGAGCTGTTTTTT; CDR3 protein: CASSLAGNRNTGELFF
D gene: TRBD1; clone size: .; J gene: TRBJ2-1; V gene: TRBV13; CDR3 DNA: TGTGCCAGCAGCTTGTCAAGGGGGCGTAATGAGCAGTTCTTC; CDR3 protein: CASSLSRGRNEQFF
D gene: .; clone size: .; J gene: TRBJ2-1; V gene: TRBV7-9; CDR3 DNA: TGTGCCAGCAGCTTAGGAGGGTCCAATGAGCAGTTCTTC; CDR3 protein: CASSLGGSNEQFF
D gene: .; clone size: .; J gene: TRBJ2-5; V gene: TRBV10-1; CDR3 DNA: TGCGCCAGCATCCGAATCGCGACGGGGAACCAAGAGACCCAGTACTTC; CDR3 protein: CASIRIATGNQETQYF
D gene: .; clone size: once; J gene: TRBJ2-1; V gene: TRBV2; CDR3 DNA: TGTGCCAGCCACCTGGGCGATTCCTGGAATGAGCAGTTCTTC; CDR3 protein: CASHLGDSWNEQFF
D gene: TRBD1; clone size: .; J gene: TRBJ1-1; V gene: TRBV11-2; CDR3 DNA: TGTGCCAGCAGCTTAGTTCCGGACAGGGTAGTGGAAGCTTTCTTT; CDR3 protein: CASSLVPDRVVEAFF
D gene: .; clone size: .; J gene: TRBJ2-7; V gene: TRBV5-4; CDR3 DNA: TGTGCCAGCAGCTTGGGAGTAGGGATCTACGAGCAGTACTTC; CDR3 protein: CASSLGVGIYEQYF
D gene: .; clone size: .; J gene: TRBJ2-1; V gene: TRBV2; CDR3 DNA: TGTGCCAGCAGTATAGACAGGAGCTCCTACAATGAGCAGTTCTTC; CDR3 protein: CASSIDRSSYNEQFF
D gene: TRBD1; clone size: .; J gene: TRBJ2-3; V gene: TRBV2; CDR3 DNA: TGTGCCAGCGCGCAGGGGGCCTTAACAGATACGCAGTATTTT; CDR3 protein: CASAQGALTDTQYF
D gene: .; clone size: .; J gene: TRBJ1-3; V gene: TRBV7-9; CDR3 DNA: TGTGCCAGCAGCTTAGCGTGGAGTAACACCATATATTTT; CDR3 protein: CASSLAWSNTIYF
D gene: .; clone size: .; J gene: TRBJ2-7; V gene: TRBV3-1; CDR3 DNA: TGTGCCAGCAGCCAAGTTTGGACCTCCTACGAGCAGTACTTC; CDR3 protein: CASSQVWTSYEQYF
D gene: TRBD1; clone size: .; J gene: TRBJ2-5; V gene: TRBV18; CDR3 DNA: TGTGCCAGCTCATTCAGTCCCGGGACAGGGACCCAAGAGACCCAGTACTTC; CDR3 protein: CASSFSPGTGTQETQYF
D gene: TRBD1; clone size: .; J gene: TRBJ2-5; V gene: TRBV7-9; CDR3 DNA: TGTGCCAGCAGCCCGGGACAGACGATTATCCAAGAGACCCAGTACTTC; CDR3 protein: CASSPGQTIIQETQYF
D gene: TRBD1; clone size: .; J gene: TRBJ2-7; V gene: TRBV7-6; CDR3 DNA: TGTGCCAGCAGCTTACCGGGACAGGGCAACGAGCAGTACTTC; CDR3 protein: CASSLPGQGNEQYF
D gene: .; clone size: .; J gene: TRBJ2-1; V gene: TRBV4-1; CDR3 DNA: TGCGCCAGCAGCCAAGTTTTCCAGGGGGGAAATTACAATGAGCAGTTCTTC; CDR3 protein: CASSQVFQGGNYNEQFF
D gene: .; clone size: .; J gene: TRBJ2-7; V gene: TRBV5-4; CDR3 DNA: TGTGCCAGCAGCAACTCCGACAGGCACGAGCAGTACTTC; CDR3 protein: CASSNSDRHEQYF
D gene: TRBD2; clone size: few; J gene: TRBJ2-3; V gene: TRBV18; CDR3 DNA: TGTGCCAGCTCTATAGCGGGGGCCGTCACAGATACGCAGTATTTT; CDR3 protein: CASSIAGAVTDTQYF
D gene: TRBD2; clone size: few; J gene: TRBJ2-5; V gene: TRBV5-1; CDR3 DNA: TGCGCCAGCAAGAAGCGGGGGGATCAAGAGACCCAGTACTTC; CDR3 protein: CASKKRGDQETQYF
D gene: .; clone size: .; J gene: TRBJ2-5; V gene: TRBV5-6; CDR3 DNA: TGTGCCAGCAGCCCTTTCCCCATGGAGAAACAAGAGACCCAGTACTTC; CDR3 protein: CASSPFPMEKQETQYF
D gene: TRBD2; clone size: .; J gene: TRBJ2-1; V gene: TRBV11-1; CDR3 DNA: TGTGCCAGCGGAGCGGGAGGGGGGTACAATGAGCAGTTCTTC; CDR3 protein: CASGAGGGYNEQFF